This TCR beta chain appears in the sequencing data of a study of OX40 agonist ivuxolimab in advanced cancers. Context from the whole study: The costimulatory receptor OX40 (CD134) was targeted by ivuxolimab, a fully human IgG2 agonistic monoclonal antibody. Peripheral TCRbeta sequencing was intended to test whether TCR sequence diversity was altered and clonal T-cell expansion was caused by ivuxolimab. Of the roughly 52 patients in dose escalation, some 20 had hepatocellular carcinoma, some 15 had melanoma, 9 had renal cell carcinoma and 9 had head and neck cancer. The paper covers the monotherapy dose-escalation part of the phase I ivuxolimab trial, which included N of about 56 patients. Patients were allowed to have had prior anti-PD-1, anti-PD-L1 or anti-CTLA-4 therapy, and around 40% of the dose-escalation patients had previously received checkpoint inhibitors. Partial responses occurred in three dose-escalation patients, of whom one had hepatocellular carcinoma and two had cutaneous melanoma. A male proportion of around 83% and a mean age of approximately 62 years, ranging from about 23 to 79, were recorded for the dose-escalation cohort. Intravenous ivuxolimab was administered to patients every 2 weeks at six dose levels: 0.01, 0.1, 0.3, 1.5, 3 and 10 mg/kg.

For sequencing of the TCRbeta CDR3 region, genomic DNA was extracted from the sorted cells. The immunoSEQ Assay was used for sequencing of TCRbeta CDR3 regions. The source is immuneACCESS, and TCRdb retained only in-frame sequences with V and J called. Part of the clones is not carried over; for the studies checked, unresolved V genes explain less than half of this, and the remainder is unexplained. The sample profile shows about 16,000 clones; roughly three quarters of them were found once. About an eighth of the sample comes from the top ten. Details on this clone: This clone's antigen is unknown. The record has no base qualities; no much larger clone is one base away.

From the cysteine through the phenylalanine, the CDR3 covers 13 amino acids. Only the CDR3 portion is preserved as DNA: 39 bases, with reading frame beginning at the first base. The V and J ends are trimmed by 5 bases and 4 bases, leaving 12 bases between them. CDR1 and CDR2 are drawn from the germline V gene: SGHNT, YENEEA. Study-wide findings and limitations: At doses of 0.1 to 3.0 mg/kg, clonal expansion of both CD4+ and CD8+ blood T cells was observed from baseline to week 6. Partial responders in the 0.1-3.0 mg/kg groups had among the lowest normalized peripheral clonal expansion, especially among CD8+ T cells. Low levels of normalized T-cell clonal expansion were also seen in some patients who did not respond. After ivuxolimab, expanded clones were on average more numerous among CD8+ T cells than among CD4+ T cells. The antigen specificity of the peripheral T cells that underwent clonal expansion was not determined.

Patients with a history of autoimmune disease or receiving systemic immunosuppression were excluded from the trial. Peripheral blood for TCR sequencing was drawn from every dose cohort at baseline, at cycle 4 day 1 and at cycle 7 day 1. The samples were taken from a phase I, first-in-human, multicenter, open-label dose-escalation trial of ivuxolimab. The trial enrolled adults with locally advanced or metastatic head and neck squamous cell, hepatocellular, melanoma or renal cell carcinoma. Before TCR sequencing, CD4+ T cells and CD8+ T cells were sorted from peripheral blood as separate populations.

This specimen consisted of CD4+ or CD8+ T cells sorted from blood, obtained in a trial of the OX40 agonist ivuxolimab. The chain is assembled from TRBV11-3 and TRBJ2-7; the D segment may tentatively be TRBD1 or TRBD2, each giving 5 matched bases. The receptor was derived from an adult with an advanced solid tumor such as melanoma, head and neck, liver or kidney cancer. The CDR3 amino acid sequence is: CASSPRDGYEQYF. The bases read TGTGCCAGCAGCCCGAGGGACGGTTACGAGCAGTACTTC.